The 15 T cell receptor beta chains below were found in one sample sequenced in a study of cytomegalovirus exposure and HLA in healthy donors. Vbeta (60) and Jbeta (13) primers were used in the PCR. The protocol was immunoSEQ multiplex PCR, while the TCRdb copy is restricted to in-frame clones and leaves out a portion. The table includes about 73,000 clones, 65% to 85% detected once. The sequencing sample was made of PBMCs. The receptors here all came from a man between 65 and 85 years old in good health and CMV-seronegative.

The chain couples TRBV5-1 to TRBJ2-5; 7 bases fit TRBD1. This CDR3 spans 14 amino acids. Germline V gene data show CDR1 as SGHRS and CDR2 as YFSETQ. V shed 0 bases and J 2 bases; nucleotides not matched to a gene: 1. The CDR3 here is CASSLGDRQETQYF. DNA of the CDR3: TGCGCCAGCAGCTTGGGGGACAGACAAGAGACCCAGTACTTC.

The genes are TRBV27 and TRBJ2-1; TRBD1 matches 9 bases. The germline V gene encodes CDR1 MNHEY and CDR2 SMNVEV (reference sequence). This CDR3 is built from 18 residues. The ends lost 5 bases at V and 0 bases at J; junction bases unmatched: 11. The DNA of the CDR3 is TGTGCCAGCAGTCTCCAATATCCGGGACAGGGCTCCTACAATGAGCAGTTCTTC. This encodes CASSLQYPGQGSYNEQFF.

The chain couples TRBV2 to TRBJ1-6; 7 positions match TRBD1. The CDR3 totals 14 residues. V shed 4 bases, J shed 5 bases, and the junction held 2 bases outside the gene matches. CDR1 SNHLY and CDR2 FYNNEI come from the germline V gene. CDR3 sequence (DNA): TGTGCCAGCAGTGGACAGGGAGATAATTCACCCCTCCACTTT. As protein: CASSGQGDNSPLHF. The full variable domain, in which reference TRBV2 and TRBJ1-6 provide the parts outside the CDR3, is EPEVTQTPSHQVTQMGQEVILRCVPISNHLYFYWYRQILGQKVEFLVSFYNNEISEKSEIFDDQFSVERPDGSNFTLKIRSTKLEDSAMYFCASSGQGDNSPLHFGNGTRLTVT.

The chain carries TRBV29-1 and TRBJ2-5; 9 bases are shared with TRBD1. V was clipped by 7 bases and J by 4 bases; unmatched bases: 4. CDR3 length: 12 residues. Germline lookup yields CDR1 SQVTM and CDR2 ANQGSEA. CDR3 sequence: CSAADRGETQYF. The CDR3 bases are TGCAGCGCCGCGGACAGGGGAGAGACCCAGTACTTC.

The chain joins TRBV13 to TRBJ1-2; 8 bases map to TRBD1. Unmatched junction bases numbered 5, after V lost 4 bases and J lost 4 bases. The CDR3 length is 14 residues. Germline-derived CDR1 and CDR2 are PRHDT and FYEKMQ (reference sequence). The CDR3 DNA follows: TGTGCCAGCAGCTCGCAAGGACAGGGCTATGGCTACACCTTC. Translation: CASSSQGQGYGYTF.

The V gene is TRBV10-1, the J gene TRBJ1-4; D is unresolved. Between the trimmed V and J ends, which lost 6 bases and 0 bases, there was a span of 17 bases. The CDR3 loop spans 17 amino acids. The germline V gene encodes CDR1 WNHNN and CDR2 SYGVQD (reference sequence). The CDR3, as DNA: TGCGCCAGCAGCCCCCAGCGGGGATACGCAACTAATGAAAAACTGTTTTTT. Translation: CASSPQRGYATNEKLFF.

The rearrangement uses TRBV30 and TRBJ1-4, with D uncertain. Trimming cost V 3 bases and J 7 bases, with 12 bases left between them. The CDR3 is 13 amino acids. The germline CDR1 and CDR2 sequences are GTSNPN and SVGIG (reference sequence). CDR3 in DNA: TGTGCCTGGAGCCCCTTGGGAGGTGAAAAACTGTTTTTT. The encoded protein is CAWSPLGGEKLFF.

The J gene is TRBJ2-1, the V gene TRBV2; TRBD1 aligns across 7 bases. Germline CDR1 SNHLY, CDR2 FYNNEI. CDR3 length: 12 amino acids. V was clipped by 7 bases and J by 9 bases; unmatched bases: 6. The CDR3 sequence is CASTGTDSEQFF. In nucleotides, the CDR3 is TGTGCCAGCACCGGGACAGACAGTGAGCAGTTCTTC.

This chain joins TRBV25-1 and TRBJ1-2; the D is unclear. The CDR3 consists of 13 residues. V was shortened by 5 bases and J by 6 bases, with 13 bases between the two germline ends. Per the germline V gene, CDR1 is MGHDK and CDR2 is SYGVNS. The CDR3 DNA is TGTGCCAGCAGTTACGAGGGTCTCAATGGCTACACCTTC. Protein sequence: CASSYEGLNGYTF.

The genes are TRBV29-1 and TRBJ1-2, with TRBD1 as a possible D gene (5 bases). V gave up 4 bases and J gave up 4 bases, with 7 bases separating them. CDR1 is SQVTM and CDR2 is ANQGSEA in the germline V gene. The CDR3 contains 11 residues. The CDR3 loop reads CSVAGGYGYTF. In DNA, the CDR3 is TGCAGCGTTGCCGGGGGCTATGGCTACACCTTC.

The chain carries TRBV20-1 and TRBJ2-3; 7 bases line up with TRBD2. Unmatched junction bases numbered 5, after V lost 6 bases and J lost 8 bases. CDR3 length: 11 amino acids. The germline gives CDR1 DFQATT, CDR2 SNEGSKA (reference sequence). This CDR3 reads CSARAGVTQYF. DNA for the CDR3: TGCAGTGCGAGGGCGGGAGTTACGCAGTATTTT.

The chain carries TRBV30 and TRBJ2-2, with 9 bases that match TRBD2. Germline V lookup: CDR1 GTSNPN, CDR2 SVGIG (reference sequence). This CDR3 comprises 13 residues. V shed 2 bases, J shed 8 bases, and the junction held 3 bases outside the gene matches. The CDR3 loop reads CAWSHLAGGELFF. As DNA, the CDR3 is TGTGCCTGGAGTCACCTAGCGGGAGGGGAGCTGTTTTTT.

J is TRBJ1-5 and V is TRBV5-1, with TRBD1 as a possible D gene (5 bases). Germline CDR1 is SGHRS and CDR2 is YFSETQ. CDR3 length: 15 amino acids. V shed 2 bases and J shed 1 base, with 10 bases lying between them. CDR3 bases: TGCGCCAGCAGCTTTGCCCCAGGGAGCAATCAGCCCCAGCATTTT. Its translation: CASSFAPGSNQPQHF.

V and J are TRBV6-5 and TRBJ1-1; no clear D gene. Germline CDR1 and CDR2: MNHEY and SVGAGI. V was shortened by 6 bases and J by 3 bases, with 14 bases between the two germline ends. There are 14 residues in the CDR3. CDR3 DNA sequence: TGTGCCAGCAGCCCACGAGGGAAGTACACTGAAGCTTTCTTT. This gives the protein CASSPRGKYTEAFF.

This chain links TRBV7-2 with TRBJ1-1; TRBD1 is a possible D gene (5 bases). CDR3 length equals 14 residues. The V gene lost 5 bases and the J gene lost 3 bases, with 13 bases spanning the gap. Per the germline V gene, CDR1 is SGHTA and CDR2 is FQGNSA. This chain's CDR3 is CASSAHGADTEAFF. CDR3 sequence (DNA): TGTGCCAGCAGCGCCCATGGGGCGGACACTGAAGCTTTCTTT.